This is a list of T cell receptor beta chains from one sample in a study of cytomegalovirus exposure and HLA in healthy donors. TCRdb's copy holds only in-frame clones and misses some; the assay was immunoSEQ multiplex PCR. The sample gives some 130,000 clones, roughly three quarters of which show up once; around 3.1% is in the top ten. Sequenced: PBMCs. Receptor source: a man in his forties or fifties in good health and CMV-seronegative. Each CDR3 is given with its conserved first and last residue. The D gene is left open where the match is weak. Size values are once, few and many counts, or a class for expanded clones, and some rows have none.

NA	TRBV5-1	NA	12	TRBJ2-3	CASSRETDTQYF	TGCGCCAGCAGCCGGGAGACAGATACGCAGTATTTT
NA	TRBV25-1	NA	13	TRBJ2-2	CASSLRDTGELFF	TGTGCCAGCAGTCTCCGGGACACCGGGGAGCTGTTTTTT
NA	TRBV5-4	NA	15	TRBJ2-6	CASSLELAGANVLTF	TGTGCCAGCAGCTTGGAACTGGCTGGGGCCAACGTCCTGACTTTC
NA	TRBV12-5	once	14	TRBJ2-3	CASGLFPNSDTQYF	TGTGCTAGTGGTTTGTTCCCTAACTCAGATACGCAGTATTTT
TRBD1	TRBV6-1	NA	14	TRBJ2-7	CASSVGDRGYEQYF	TGTGCCAGCAGTGTAGGTGACAGGGGGTACGAGCAGTACTTC
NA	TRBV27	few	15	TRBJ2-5	CASSPAGNYGETQYF	TGTGCCAGCAGCCCGGCAGGGAACTACGGAGAGACCCAGTACTTC
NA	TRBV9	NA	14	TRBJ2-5	CASSVGLSKETQYF	TGTGCCAGCAGCGTAGGACTTTCTAAAGAGACCCAGTACTTC
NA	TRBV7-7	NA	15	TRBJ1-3	CASSFNPGPGNTIYF	TGTGCCAGCAGCTTTAACCCAGGGCCAGGAAACACCATATATTTT
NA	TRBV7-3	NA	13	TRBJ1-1	CASSQDRNTEAFF	TGTGCCAGCAGCCAAGACAGGAACACTGAAGCTTTCTTT
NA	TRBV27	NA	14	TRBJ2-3	CASSSHVGTDTQYF	TGTGCCAGCAGTTCACACGTCGGCACAGATACGCAGTATTTT
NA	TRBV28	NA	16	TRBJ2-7	CASSTGSTSFLYEQYF	TGTGCCAGCAGTACCGGTTCGACTAGTTTTCTCTACGAGCAGTACTTC
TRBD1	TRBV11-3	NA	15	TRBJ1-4	CASSRFGTGGEKLFF	TGTGCCAGCAGCCGTTTCGGGACAGGGGGTGAAAAACTGTTTTTT